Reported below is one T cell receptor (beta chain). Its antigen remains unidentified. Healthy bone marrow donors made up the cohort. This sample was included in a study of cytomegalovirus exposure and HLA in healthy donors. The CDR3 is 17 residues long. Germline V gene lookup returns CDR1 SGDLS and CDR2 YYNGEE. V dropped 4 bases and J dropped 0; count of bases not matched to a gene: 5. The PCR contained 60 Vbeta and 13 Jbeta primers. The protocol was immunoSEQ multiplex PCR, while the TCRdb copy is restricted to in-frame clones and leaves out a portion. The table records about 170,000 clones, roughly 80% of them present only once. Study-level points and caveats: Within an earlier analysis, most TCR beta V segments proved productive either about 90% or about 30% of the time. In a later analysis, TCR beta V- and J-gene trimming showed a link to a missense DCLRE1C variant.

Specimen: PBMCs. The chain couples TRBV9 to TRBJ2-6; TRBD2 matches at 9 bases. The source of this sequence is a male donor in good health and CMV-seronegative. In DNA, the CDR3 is TGTGCCAGCAGCCCTAGCGGGACCGTCTCTGGGGCCAACGTCCTGACTTTC. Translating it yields CASSPSGTVSGANVLTF. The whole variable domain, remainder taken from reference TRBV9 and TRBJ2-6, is DSGVTQTPKHLITATGQRVTLRCSPRSGDLSVYWYQQSLDQGLQFLIQYYNGEERAKGNILERFSAQQFPDLHSELNLSSLELGDSALYFCASSPSGTVSGANVLTFGAGSRLTVL.